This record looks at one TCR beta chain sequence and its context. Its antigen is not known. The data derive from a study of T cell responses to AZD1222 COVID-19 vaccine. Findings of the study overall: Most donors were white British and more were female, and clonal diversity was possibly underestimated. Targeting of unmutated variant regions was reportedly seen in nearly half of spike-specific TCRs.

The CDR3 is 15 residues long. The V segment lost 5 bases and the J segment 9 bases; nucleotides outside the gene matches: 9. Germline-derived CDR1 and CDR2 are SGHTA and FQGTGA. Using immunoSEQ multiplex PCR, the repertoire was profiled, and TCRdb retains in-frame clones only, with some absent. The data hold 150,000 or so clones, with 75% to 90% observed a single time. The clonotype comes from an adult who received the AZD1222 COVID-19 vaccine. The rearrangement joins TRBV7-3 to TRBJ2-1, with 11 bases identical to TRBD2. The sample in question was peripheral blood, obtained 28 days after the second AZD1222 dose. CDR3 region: CASSRDSGLAAEQFF. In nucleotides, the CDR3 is TGTGCCAGCAGCAGAGATTCGGGACTAGCGGCTGAGCAGTTCTTC. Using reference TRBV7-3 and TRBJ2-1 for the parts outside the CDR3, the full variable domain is GAGVSQTPSNKVTEKGKYVELRCDPISGHTALYWYRQSLGQGPEFLIYFQGTGAADDSGLPNDRFFAVRPEGSVSTLKIQRTERGDSAVYLCASSRDSGLAAEQFFGPGTRLTVL.